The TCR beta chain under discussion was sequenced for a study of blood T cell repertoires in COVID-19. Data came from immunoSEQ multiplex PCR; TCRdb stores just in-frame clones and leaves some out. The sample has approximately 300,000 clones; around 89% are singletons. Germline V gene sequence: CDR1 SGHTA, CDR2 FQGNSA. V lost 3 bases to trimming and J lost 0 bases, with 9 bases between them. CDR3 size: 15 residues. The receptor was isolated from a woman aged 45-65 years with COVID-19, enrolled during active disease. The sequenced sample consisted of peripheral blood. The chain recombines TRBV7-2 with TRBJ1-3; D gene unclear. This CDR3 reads CASSFQTGSGNTIYF. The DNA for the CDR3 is TGTGCCAGCAGCTTTCAGACTGGCTCTGGAAACACCATATATTTT.